This T cell receptor beta chain was identified during a study of identical twins. Study results and caveats: Beta clonotypes that were abundant in cord blood contained fewer insertions, a pattern absent from memory repertoires. The study found excess low generation probability among twin-shared out-of-frame alpha sequences. Within monozygotic twins, out-of-frame TCR alpha sharing was underestimated by the models.

This clonotype was seen a handful of times. The target antigen is unknown. Template switching supplied a universal primer site; unique molecular identifiers were carried on the cDNA. TCRdb reanalysed the 5' RACE reads using MiXCR and keeps one entry per CDR3 protein. The repertoire holds 750,000 to 950,000 distinct CDR3 sequences, with around an eighth as singletons. In germline, CDR1 is KGHDR, CDR2 SFDVKD. The junction had 2 bases not matched to a gene; V was cut back by 1 base and J by 5 bases. The CDR3 has 16 amino acids. These sequences were also reported in another study, on yellow fever vaccine responses in identical twins.

The material sequenced was PBMCs. This clonotype was obtained from a woman under 30 in good health. The genes are TRBV24-1 and TRBJ2-7; 15 bases map to TRBD2. Here the CDR3 reads CATSDFGTSGRNEQYF. The CDR3 DNA reads as TGTGCCACCAGTGATTTTGGGACTAGCGGGAGGAACGAGCAGTACTTC.